This passage covers 2 T cell receptor beta chains from one sample sequenced in a study of cytomegalovirus exposure and HLA in healthy donors. The PCR made use of 60 Vbeta and 13 Jbeta primers. Produced via immunoSEQ multiplex PCR; TCRdb's table is partial and in-frame only. This sample has 150,000 to 200,000 clones, with 75% found just once. Material: PBMCs. Receptors originate from a male donor in good health and CMV-seronegative.

As DNA, the CDR3 is TGTGCCACCACCCCTCACAAGAACACTGAAGCTTTCTTT. Protein sequence: CATTPHKNTEAFF. The V gene is TRBV15, the J gene TRBJ1-1; the D is unclear. V gave up 7 bases and J gave up 1 base, with 10 bases separating them. There are 13 residues in the CDR3. Germline CDR1 LNHNV, CDR2 YYDKDF (reference sequence).

The chain uses TRBV19 and TRBJ1-2, with 8 bases that match TRBD1. Germline loops: CDR1 LNHDA, CDR2 SQIVND (reference sequence). J gave up 4 bases and V 6 bases, and 4 bases lay outside the gene matches. There are 13 residues in the CDR3. The DNA for the CDR3 is TGTGCCAGTAGGCCAGGGGGCAGCTATGGCTACACCTTC. It codes for CASRPGGSYGYTF.